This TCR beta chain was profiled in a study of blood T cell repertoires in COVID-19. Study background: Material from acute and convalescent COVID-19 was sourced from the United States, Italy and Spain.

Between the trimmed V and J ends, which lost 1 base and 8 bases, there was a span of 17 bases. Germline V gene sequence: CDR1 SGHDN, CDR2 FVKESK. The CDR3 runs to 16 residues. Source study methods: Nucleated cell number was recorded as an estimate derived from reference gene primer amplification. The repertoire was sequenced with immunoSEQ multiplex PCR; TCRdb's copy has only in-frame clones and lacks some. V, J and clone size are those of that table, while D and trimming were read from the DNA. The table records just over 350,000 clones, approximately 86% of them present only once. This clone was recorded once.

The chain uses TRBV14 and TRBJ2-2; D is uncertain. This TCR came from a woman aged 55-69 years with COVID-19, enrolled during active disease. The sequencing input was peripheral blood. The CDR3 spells CASSQVALPRLGELFF. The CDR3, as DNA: TGTGCCAGCAGCCAAGTAGCACTCCCCCGGCTGGGGGAGCTGTTTTTT. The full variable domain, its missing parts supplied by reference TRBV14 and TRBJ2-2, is EAGVTQFPSHSVIEKGQTVTLRCDPISGHDNLYWYRRVMGKEIKFLLHFVKESKQDESGMPNNRFLAERTGGTYSTLKVQPAELEDSGVYFCASSQVALPRLGELFFGEGSRLTVL.